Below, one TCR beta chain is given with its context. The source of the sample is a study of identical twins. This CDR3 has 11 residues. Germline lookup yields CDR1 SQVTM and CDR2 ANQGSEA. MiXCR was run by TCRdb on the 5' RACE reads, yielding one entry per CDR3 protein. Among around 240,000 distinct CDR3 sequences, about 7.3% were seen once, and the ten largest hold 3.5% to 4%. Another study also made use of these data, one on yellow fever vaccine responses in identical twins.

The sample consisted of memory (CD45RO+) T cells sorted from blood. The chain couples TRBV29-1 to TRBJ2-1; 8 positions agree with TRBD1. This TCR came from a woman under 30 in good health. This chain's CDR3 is CSYQGANEQFF. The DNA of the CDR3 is TGCAGTTATCAGGGGGCCAATGAGCAGTTCTTC.